These 18 T cell receptor beta chains were sequenced from one sample in a study of beta chain features in type 1 diabetes. Reverse transcribing all isolated RNA meant expressed TCRB transcripts were sequenced. Libraries were prepared by immunoSEQ multiplex PCR; TCRdb keeps only in-frame clonotypes and omits some of them. The sample shows tens of thousands of clones, 30% to 35% of them seen only once. Material: stem cell memory CD4+ T cells from blood. The origin of the receptors is a woman younger than 30 in good health.

The chain is built from TRBV7-9 and TRBJ2-7, with 7 bases fitting TRBD1. This CDR3 spans 14 amino acids. Germline CDR1 SEHNR, CDR2 FQNEAQ (reference sequence). J was trimmed by 6 bases and V by 1 base; bases with no gene match: 6. As DNA, the CDR3 is TGTGCCAGCAGCTTAGTGGACAGGCGGGCCGAGCAGTACTTC. Its translation: CASSLVDRRAEQYF.

This clone was picked up a small number of times. V and J are TRBV2 and TRBJ1-2, with 8 bases lining up with TRBD1. The CDR3 is 16 amino acids. Trimming at V came to 2 bases and at J to 4 bases, leaving 9 bases not matched to a gene. The germline V gene has CDR1 SNHLY and CDR2 FYNNEI. This CDR3 reads CASSEILRQGPYGYTF. In DNA form, the CDR3 reads TGTGCCAGCAGTGAAATTCTCCGACAGGGGCCCTATGGCTACACCTTC.

The chain links TRBV5-4 to TRBJ2-1, with 8 bases that match TRBD2. Germline V lookup: CDR1 SGHNT, CDR2 YYREEE (reference sequence). J gave up 10 bases and V 1 base, and 13 bases lay outside the gene matches. CDR3 length equals 16 residues. The CDR3 sequence is CASSLPGREGLREQFF. DNA of the CDR3: TGTGCCAGCAGCTTGCCAGGCCGGGAGGGCCTTCGAGAGCAGTTCTTC.

The CDR3, as DNA: TGCGCCAGCAGCCAGAACAGGGGCTATGAGCAGTTCTTC. Translated, it gives CASSQNRGYEQFF. The chain carries TRBV4-3 and TRBJ2-1; TRBD1 matches at 7 bases. The V segment lost 3 bases and the J segment 8 bases; nucleotides outside the gene matches: 4. The CDR3 covers 13 residues. CDR1 LGHNA and CDR2 YSLEER come from the germline V gene.

This clone was detected only a few times. This chain connects TRBV4-1 to TRBJ2-5; a possible D gene is TRBD1 (5 bases). The V end lost 4 bases, the J end lost 5 bases, and 14 bases lay between the germline ends. The V gene's germline CDR1 is MGHRA and CDR2 YSYEKL. The CDR3 has 14 residues. As DNA, the CDR3 is TGCGCCAGCAGCCGCGTGATCGCAGGGGAGACCCAGTACTTC. This gives the protein CASSRVIAGETQYF.

This clone has only a few counts. This chain connects TRBV7-6 to TRBJ2-1; 7 nucleotides agree with TRBD1. The V gene's germline CDR1 is SGHVS and CDR2 FNYEAQ. V was clipped by 0 bases and J by 2 bases; unmatched bases: 10. The CDR3 contains 18 residues. For the CDR3, the DNA is TGTGCCAGCAGCTTAGCGGCCCCCCTCGACAGGGCCTACAATGAGCAGTTCTTC. Protein sequence: CASSLAAPLDRAYNEQFF.

V is TRBV5-1 and J is TRBJ2-7, with D possibly being TRBD1 (6 bases). The CDR3 has 15 residues. Germline V CDR1 and CDR2: SGHRS, YFSETQ. V was shortened by 0 bases and J by 1 base, with 11 bases between the two germline ends. CDR3 sequence: CASSLDPGQSYEQYF. The CDR3 nucleotides are TGCGCCAGCAGCTTGGATCCCGGACAGTCCTACGAGCAGTACTTC. The entire variable domain, with the rest obtained from reference TRBV5-1 and TRBJ2-7, is as follows: KAGVTQTPRYLIKTRGQQVTLSCSPISGHRSVSWYQQTPGQGLQFLFEYFSETQRNKGNFPGRFSGRQFSNSRSEMNVSTLELGDSALYLCASSLDPGQSYEQYFGPGTRLTVT.

The sample holds a few counts of this clone. The CDR3 DNA sequence: TGTGCCAGCACAAACAGGGCCCCAGATACGCAGTATTTT. Encoded protein: CASTNRAPDTQYF. The V call is TRBV2, the J call TRBJ2-3; D possibly corresponds to TRBD1 (6 bases). Looked up from germline, CDR1 is SNHLY and CDR2 is FYNNEI. V lost 7 bases to trimming and J lost 4 bases, with 12 bases between them. There are 13 residues in the CDR3.

This clone was seen a few times. The rearrangement uses TRBV4-3 and TRBJ2-2, with 10 bases that match TRBD2. CDR1 is LGHNA and CDR2 is YSLEER in the germline V gene. Trimming removed 4 bases from V and 8 bases from J; junction bases left unmatched: 10. CDR3 length: 16 amino acids. The CDR3, as DNA: TGCGCCAGCAGCCCGGAGCGGGGGGGCCGGGGAGGGGAGCTGTTTTTT. This sequence encodes CASSPERGGRGGELFF.

This clone was counted between two and nine times. The chain links TRBV18 to TRBJ2-5; 14 positions match TRBD2. Trimming took 2 bases from V and 5 from J; bases not matched to a gene: 4. Germline loops: CDR1 KGHSH, CDR2 LQKENI. The CDR3 is made up of 16 amino acids. In DNA form, the CDR3 reads TGTGCCAGCTCACCAAGGACTAGCGGGGGGTTCGAGACCCAGTACTTC. Translating it yields CASSPRTSGGFETQYF.

V gene TRBV7-2 combines with J gene TRBJ2-6, with TRBD2 as a possible D gene (6 bases). The V end was cut by 5 bases, the J end by 1 base, with 15 bases between. The CDR3 is made up of 17 amino acids. Germline V gives CDR1 SGHTA, CDR2 FQGNSA. The CDR3 loop reads CASSLSIGRSGANVLTF. CDR3 DNA: TGTGCCAGCAGCCTCTCGATAGGGAGGTCTGGGGCCAACGTCCTGACTTTC.

This clone was recorded a few times. The chain has TRBV21-1 and TRBJ2-7; TRBD2, as called in the table, went unchecked against the DNA. TRBV21-1 represents a pseudogene. This CDR3 is 14 amino acids long. CDR3 amino acids: CASWFRVIAYEQYF. The CDR3 DNA follows: TGTGCCAGTTGGTTTCGGGTAATCGCCTACGAGCAGTACTTC.

This clone was seen only a few times. CDR3 DNA sequence: TGTGCCAGCAGTGAAAACAGAATCTCTGGAAACACCATATATTTT. It translates to CASSENRISGNTIYF. The rearrangement links TRBV2 to TRBJ1-3; D is undetermined. The CDR3 is made up of 15 amino acids. V was shortened by 2 bases and J by 0 bases, with 8 bases between the two germline ends. Looked up from germline, CDR1 is SNHLY and CDR2 is FYNNEI.

V is TRBV4-2 and J is TRBJ2-7; the match to TRBD2 covers 12 bases. J gave up 0 bases and V 3 bases, and 15 bases lay outside the gene matches. This CDR3 comprises 20 residues. CDR1 is LGHNA, CDR2 YNFKEQ, per germline. The CDR3: CASSQGGTSGSWASSYEQYF. CDR3 bases: TGTGCCAGCAGCCAGGGCGGGACTAGCGGGTCCTGGGCCAGCTCCTACGAGCAGTACTTC.

The V and J genes are TRBV11-3 and TRBJ2-3, with TRBD1 matching 7 bases. The junction had 6 bases not matched to a gene; V was cut back by 3 bases and J by 6 bases. Germline loops: CDR1 SGHNT, CDR2 YENEEA. This CDR3 comprises 14 residues. CDR3 protein: CASSLIQGQDTQYF. The CDR3 nucleotides read TGTGCCAGCAGCTTGATACAGGGACAGGATACGCAGTATTTT.

This clone has only a few counts. The rearrangement links TRBV2 to TRBJ2-1; 9 nucleotides line up with TRBD2. The trim removed 6 bases at V and 4 bases at J, leaving 4 bases unmatched. CDR3 length: 14 amino acids. Looked up from germline, CDR1 is SNHLY and CDR2 is FYNNEI. The CDR3 loop is CASRRAGGYNEQFF. In DNA form, the CDR3 reads TGTGCCAGCAGAAGGGCGGGAGGGTACAATGAGCAGTTCTTC.

This clone occurred a few times. The CDR3 DNA is TGTGCCAGCAGCCTTCGACTAGCGGGGGGTTTTAATGAGCAGTTCTTC. Amino acids: CASSLRLAGGFNEQFF. The genes are TRBV7-9 and TRBJ2-1; 13 bases map to TRBD2. Germline lookup yields CDR1 SEHNR and CDR2 FQNEAQ (reference sequence). The J segment lost 7 bases and the V segment lost 5 bases, leaving 8 bases of the junction unmatched. The CDR3 has 16 amino acids.

The chain combines TRBV11-3 with TRBJ1-2; D might be TRBD1 (5 bases). Per the germline V gene, CDR1 is SGHNT and CDR2 is YENEEA. The CDR3 sequence is 14 residues long. The ends were cut back, 7 bases at V and 4 bases at J, with 16 bases in the middle. The CDR3 protein is CASTVQGLPYGYTF. As DNA, the CDR3 is TGTGCCAGCACCGTCCAGGGATTACCCTATGGCTACACCTTC.